The T cell receptor (beta chain) under discussion was sequenced for a study of blood T cell repertoires in COVID-19. As for the study in general: The study drew acute and convalescent COVID-19 samples from the United States, Italy and Spain. In each case, the material was cDNA or gDNA derived from T cells, B-cell-depleted T cells, or PBMCs.

Original analysis: Amplified reference gene primers provided the basis for estimating nucleated cell counts. Profiling relied on immunoSEQ multiplex PCR, and the TCRdb table lists in-frame clones only, not all of them. Clone size and the V and J calls come from that table; the DNA yielded D and trimming. Among a few hundred thousand clones, around nine tenths were seen once, and the ten largest hold roughly 6.4%. Sequencing was done on a sample of peripheral blood. The sequence was collected from a man in his fifties or sixties who had recovered from COVID-19.

CDR3 amino acids: CASPRTSGRRGDYEQYF. The CDR3 region has the DNA TGTGCCAGCCCCCGGACTAGCGGGAGGAGGGGAGACTACGAGCAGTACTTC. V gene TRBV19 combines with J gene TRBJ2-7, with 14 bases aligning to TRBD2. Germline CDR1 is LNHDA and CDR2 is SQIVND (reference sequence). With V trimmed by 9 bases and J by 3 bases, 13 bases remained unmatched. The CDR3 is 17 residues long.